One and the same sample provided the 7 T cell receptor beta chains below, sequenced in a study of early T cells in non-severe SARS-CoV-2 infection. TCRdb analysed the 5' RACE reads with MiXCR anew, one entry per CDR3 protein. The sample yields around 70,000 distinct CDR3 sequences, roughly 9.1% seen once. Sequencing was performed on whole blood. These receptors originate from an adult who was a healthcare worker with PCR-confirmed SARS-CoV-2 infection or an uninfected control (not recorded which).

This clonotype was seen a few times. The chain joins TRBV5-1 to TRBJ1-2, with TRBD1 as a possible D gene (5 bases). The CDR3 contains 13 residues. Germline CDR1 and CDR2: SGHRS and YFSETQ. V shed 2 bases and J shed 2 bases, with 7 bases lying between them. The CDR3: CASSFGGNYGYTF. For the CDR3, the DNA is TGCGCCAGCAGCTTTGGGGGAAACTATGGCTACACCTTC.

This clonotype was seen ten or more times. This chain links TRBV7-9 with TRBJ2-1; 7 positions agree with TRBD1. Per the germline V gene, CDR1 is SEHNR and CDR2 is FQNEAQ (reference sequence). The ends lost 0 bases at V and 8 bases at J; junction bases unmatched: 10. The CDR3 loop spans 16 amino acids. CDR3 coding DNA: TGTGCCAGCAGCTTAGCGGGACAGACCCCCGGCTATGAGCAGTTCTTC. This sequence encodes CASSLAGQTPGYEQFF.

This clonotype was detected ten times or more. The V and J genes are TRBV12-3 or TRBV12-4 and TRBJ2-3, with 7 bases lining up with TRBD2. The CDR3 runs to 20 residues. The V segment lost 4 bases and the J segment 1 base; nucleotides outside the gene matches: 20. The CDR3 here is CASSSAVLAETEWGTDTQYF. CDR3 DNA: TGTGCCAGCAGTTCTGCGGTCCTAGCGGAAACGGAGTGGGGCACAGATACGCAGTATTTT.

This clonotype has at least ten counts. In nucleotides, the CDR3 is TGTGCCAGCAGCTTGGGACAGGGCTTTTATCAGCCCCAGCATTTT. Protein sequence: CASSLGQGFYQPQHF. V usage is TRBV5-8 and J usage is TRBJ1-5, with 7 positions matching TRBD1. The CDR3 extends over 15 amino acids. J gave up 5 bases and V 0 bases, and 5 bases lay outside the gene matches. CDR1 SGHTS and CDR2 YDEGEE come from the germline V gene.

This clonotype showed up many times. V and J are TRBV7-9 and TRBJ2-7; D is uncertain. Germline CDR1 and CDR2: SEHNR and FQNEAQ (reference sequence). The V gene lost 0 bases and the J gene lost 4 bases, with 10 bases spanning the gap. The CDR3 extends over 14 amino acids. The CDR3 here is CASSLAPGFYEQYF. The DNA for the CDR3 is TGTGCCAGCAGCTTAGCGCCTGGCTTTTACGAGCAGTACTTC. Supplemented by reference TRBV7-9 and TRBJ2-7, the full variable domain reads DTGVSQNPRHKITKRGQNVTFRCDPISEHNRLYWYRQTLGQGPEFLTYFQNEAQLEKSRLLSDRFSAERPKGSFSTLEIQRTEQGDSAMYLCASSLAPGFYEQYFGPGTRLTVT.

The sample holds a few counts of this clonotype. The rearrangement uses TRBV5-1 and TRBJ2-7, with D unclear. The CDR3 consists of 14 residues. From germline, CDR1 is SGHRS and CDR2 YFSETQ. The V gene lost 3 bases and the J gene lost 2 bases, with 12 bases spanning the gap. DNA of the CDR3: TGCGCCAGCAGCTACGAGACGGAACCCTACGAGCAGTACTTC. This sequence encodes CASSYETEPYEQYF.

This clonotype came up many times. In DNA form, the CDR3 reads TGTGCCTGGAGTGTCAGGGATAGGGACAATTCACCCCTCCACTTT. It codes for CAWSVRDRDNSPLHF. The chain uses TRBV30 and TRBJ1-6; possibly TRBD1 for D (5 bases). V lost 0 bases, J lost 7 bases, and 13 bases lay in between. Germline lookup yields CDR1 GTSNPN and CDR2 SVGIG (reference sequence). CDR3 length equals 15 residues. The entire variable domain, with the rest obtained from reference TRBV30 and TRBJ1-6, is as follows: SQTIHQWPATLVQPVGSPLSLECTVEGTSNPNLYWYRQAAGRGLQLLFYSVGIGQISSEVPQNLSASRPQDRQFILSSKKLLLSDSGFYLCAWSVRDRDNSPLHFGNGTRLTVT.